These T cell receptor beta chains were read from a single sample in a study of shared clonotypes between healthy human individuals. Here immunoSEQ multiplex PCR was the method, and the copy in TCRdb shows in-frame clones only, minus some. The sample consists of under 2.5 million clones, 85% to 95% of them appearing once. The material sequenced was naive CD4+ T cells from PBMCs. The receptors were gathered from a young man in good health. Some clones in this sample may be carry-over from other donors' samples. The CDR3 runs from the conserved cysteine through the conserved F or W. A D gene is named only where the DNA matches it firmly. Size tells how often a clone was seen (once, few, many) or the class of an expanded clone, and some rows leave it out.

TRBJ2-1 - TRBD2 TRBV4-2 CASSQGASGIGEQFF TGTGCCAGCAGCCAAGGGGCTAGCGGGATAGGGGAGCAGTTCTTC
TRBJ1-2 once - TRBV28 CASSTGFYGYTF TGTGCCAGCAGTACAGGGTTCTATGGCTACACCTTC
TRBJ1-2 - TRBD1 TRBV28 CASSSGAQGVGGYTF TGTGCCAGCAGTTCGGGCGCCCAGGGGGTTGGCGGCTACACCTTC
TRBJ2-5 - - TRBV5-1 CASSLGPQETQYF TGCGCCAGCAGCTTGGGACCACAGGAGACCCAGTACTTC
TRBJ1-1 - - TRBV19 CASIGTGSTEAFF TGTGCCAGTATAGGTACGGGGAGTACTGAAGCTTTCTTT
TRBJ2-7 - - TRBV5-1 CASSLAGDSYEQYF TGCGCCAGCAGCTTGGCGGGGGACTCCTACGAGCAGTACTTC
TRBJ1-4 - - TRBV27 CASSLRTGNEKLFF TGTGCCAGCAGTTTAAGAACGGGGAATGAAAAACTGTTTTTT
TRBJ2-3 once - TRBV30 CAWSLGLRTDTQYF TGTGCCTGGAGCCTCGGGCTTCGCACAGATACGCAGTATTTT
TRBJ1-2 - TRBD1 TRBV9 CASSVGSGGDGYTF TGTGCCAGCAGCGTAGGTTCAGGGGGCGATGGCTACACCTTC
TRBJ1-3 - - TRBV6-5 CASSYKVTGNTIYF TGTGCCAGCAGTTACAAGGTTACTGGAAACACCATATATTTT
TRBJ2-1 - - TRBV18 CASSPPGANEQFF TGTGCCAGCTCACCACCGGGTGCGAATGAGCAGTTCTTC
TRBJ2-3 - TRBD2 TRBV5-1 CASSFAGGLDTQYF TGCGCCAGCAGCTTTGCGGGAGGGTTAGATACGCAGTATTTT
TRBJ2-7 - TRBD2 TRBV6-5 CASSAGTSGFEQYF TGTGCCAGCAGTGCCGGGACTAGCGGGTTCGAGCAGTACTTC
TRBJ2-6 - TRBD1 TRBV30 CAWSVFYGQGGANVLTF TGTGCCTGGAGTGTATTTTACGGACAGGGGGGGGCCAACGTCCTGACTTTC
TRBJ1-4 - - TRBV28 CASSLRFGATNEKLFF TGTGCCAGCAGTTTAAGATTCGGAGCAACTAATGAAAAACTGTTTTTT
TRBJ1-6 once - TRBV9 CASSVAGESSPLHF TGTGCCAGCAGCGTAGCCGGGGAAAGTTCACCCCTCCACTTT
TRBJ2-1 - TRBD2 TRBV7-9 CASSRAGGPGEQFF TGTGCCAGCAGCAGAGCGGGAGGGCCGGGTGAGCAGTTCTTC
TRBJ2-7 - TRBD2 TRBV5-1 CASSTSTSAPSYEQYF TGCGCCAGCAGCACGTCCACTAGCGCCCCTTCCTACGAGCAGTACTTC
TRBJ1-5 - - TRBV21-1 CASSKDGSWANQPQHF TGTGCCAGCAGCAAAGATGGGAGCTGGGCCAATCAGCCCCAGCATTTT
TRBJ2-7 - TRBD1 TRBV7-9 CASSFDRGGYEQYF TGTGCCAGCAGCTTTGACAGGGGAGGATACGAGCAGTACTTC
TRBJ2-7 - - TRBV6-1 CASSEYPGTYEQYF TGTGCCAGCAGTGAATATCCGGGAACCTACGAGCAGTACTTC
TRBJ2-7 once - TRBV4-2 CASSQEGGRGQQYF TGTGCCAGCAGCCAAGAGGGGGGGCGCGGGCAGCAGTACTTC
TRBJ2-7 - TRBD1 TRBV5-1 CASSYNRGPYEQYF TGCGCCAGCAGCTACAACAGGGGGCCCTACGAGCAGTACTTC
TRBJ2-1 - - TRBV5-1 CASSPGSTVTYNEQFF TGCGCCAGCAGCCCCGGTTCGACAGTAACCTACAATGAGCAGTTCTTC
TRBJ1-4 - - TRBV6-1 CASSSGVGSEKLFF TGTGCCAGCAGCTCAGGTGTGGGGAGTGAAAAACTGTTTTTT
TRBJ2-5 - - TRBV5-3 CARSPDLTSLDSETQYF TGTGCCAGAAGCCCCGACCTGACTAGTTTGGACTCAGAGACCCAGTACTTC
TRBJ1-1 - - TRBV5-1 CASSLGLAGNMNTEAFF TGCGCCAGCAGCTTGGGGTTGGCGGGGAACATGAACACTGAAGCTTTCTTT
TRBJ1-2 - TRBD1 TRBV7-2 CASSPDRGLNYGYTF TGTGCCAGCAGCCCGGACAGGGGGCTTAACTATGGCTACACCTTC
TRBJ2-3 - TRBD2 TRBV18 CASSPTGLAGFTDTQYF TGTGCCAGCTCACCAACGGGACTAGCGGGATTCACAGATACGCAGTATTTT
TRBJ2-1 once TRBD2 TRBV6-5 CASSYQTLAGYNEQFF TGTGCCAGCAGTTACCAAACCCTAGCGGGGTACAATGAGCAGTTCTTC
TRBJ2-2 - - TRBV10-2 CASLGGSNTGELFF TGCGCCAGCCTTGGGGGGTCGAACACCGGGGAGCTGTTTTTT
TRBJ2-3 - - TRBV11-2 CASSLKSAFTDTQYF TGTGCCAGCAGCCTAAAGTCGGCCTTCACAGATACGCAGTATTTT
TRBJ1-4 - - TRBV28 CASSPGGAREKLFF TGTGCCAGCAGTCCCGGTGGAGCTCGTGAAAAACTGTTTTTT
TRBJ2-7 - TRBD2 TRBV4-1 CASSPMGTSGYEQYF TGCGCCAGCAGCCCTATGGGGACTAGCGGTTACGAGCAGTACTTC
TRBJ2-2 - - TRBV7-3 CASSLFAGPNTGELFF TGTGCCAGCAGCTTATTCGCAGGGCCCAACACCGGGGAGCTGTTTTTT
TRBJ2-1 - TRBD2 TRBV30 CAWSLLGGVFEQFF TGTGCCTGGAGTCTCCTGGGGGGGGTTTTTGAGCAGTTCTTC
TRBJ2-2 - TRBD1 TRBV9 CASSEGQGGTGELFF TGTGCCAGCAGCGAAGGACAGGGCGGAACCGGGGAGCTGTTTTTT
TRBJ2-2 - - TRBV5-4 CASSGGPNTGELFF TGTGCCAGCTCCGGCGGGCCGAACACCGGGGAGCTGTTTTTT
TRBJ2-3 - - TRBV5-1 CASSLTDTQYF TGCGCCAGCAGTCTGACAGATACGCAGTATTTT
TRBJ1-5 - TRBD1 TRBV6-5 CASSSGTARNQPQHF TGTGCCAGCAGTTCGGGGACAGCTCGAAATCAGCCCCAGCATTTT
TRBJ2-5 few TRBD2 TRBV28 CASSSPLAGGETQYF TGTGCCAGCAGTTCCCCCTTAGCGGGAGGGGAGACCCAGTACTTC
TRBJ1-2 - TRBD1 TRBV7-2 CASSLRQGANYGYTF TGTGCCAGCAGCTTAAGACAGGGAGCTAACTATGGCTACACCTTC
TRBJ2-1 - - TRBV7-9 CASSLSSNEQFF TGTGCCAGCAGCTTAAGCTCGAATGAGCAGTTCTTC
TRBJ1-1 - - TRBV29-1 CSVESWGMNTEAFF TGCAGCGTCGAGAGTTGGGGGATGAACACTGAAGCTTTCTTT
TRBJ2-7 - TRBD2 TRBV5-4 CASSWGTSDEQYF TGTGCCAGCAGCTGGGGGACTAGCGACGAGCAGTACTTC
TRBJ2-4 - - TRBV6-1 CASSEGLAKNIQYF TGTGCCAGCAGTGAAGGCTTAGCCAAAAACATTCAGTACTTC
TRBJ1-1 - TRBD1 TRBV14 CASSQVGTGISEAFF TGTGCCAGCAGCCAAGTGGGGACAGGGATCTCTGAAGCTTTCTTT
TRBJ2-1 once TRBD2 TRBV11-2 CASSLDRTSGRTYNEQFF TGTGCCAGCAGCTTAGATCGAACTAGCGGGAGGACCTACAATGAGCAGTTCTTC
TRBJ1-2 - - TRBV7-2 CASSFSRTGNYGYTF TGTGCCAGCAGCTTCTCAAGGACGGGCAACTATGGCTACACCTTC
TRBJ1-1 - - TRBV18 CASSPRLLRGGTEAFF TGTGCCAGCTCACCACGACTACTCCGGGGAGGGACTGAAGCTTTCTTT
TRBJ2-5 - - TRBV18 CASSPDRETQYF TGTGCCAGCTCACCAGATCGCGAGACCCAGTACTTC
TRBJ1-5 - - TRBV28 CASSPNPGGGNQPQHF TGTGCCAGCAGTCCGAATCCTGGGGGAGGCAATCAGCCCCAGCATTTT